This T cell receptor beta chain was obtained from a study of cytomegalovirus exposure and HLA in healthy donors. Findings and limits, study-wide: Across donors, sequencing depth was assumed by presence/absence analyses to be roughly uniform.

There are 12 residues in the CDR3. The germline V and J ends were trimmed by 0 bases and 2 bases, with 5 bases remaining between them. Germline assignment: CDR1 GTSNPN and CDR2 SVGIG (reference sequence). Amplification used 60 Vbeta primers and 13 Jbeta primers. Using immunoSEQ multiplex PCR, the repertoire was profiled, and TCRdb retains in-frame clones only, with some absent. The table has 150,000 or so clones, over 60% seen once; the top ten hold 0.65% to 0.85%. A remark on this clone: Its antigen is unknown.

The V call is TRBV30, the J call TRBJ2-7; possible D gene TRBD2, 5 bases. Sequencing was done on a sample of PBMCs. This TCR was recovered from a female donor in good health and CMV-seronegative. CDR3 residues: CAWSVGAYEQYF. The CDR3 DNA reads TGTGCCTGGAGTGTGGGAGCCTACGAGCAGTACTTC.